This T cell receptor beta chain was found in a study of TIL therapy for anti-PD-1-resistant metastatic lung cancer. Study-level background: Patients had a median age of around 54 years (range about 38-85). By whole-exome sequencing, median non-synonymous tumor mutation burden was around 1.4 mutations per megabase. Study conclusions and caveats: Compared with baseline intratumoral T cells, expanded TIL cultures were more clonal and less diverse (approximately 6% vs 31%).

Sequencing used immunoSEQ v3. Survey-level samples got 2 million to 2.5 million read pairs; deep-level samples got roughly 5-6.5 million. The protocol was immunoSEQ multiplex PCR, while the TCRdb copy is restricted to in-frame clones and leaves out a portion. This sample yields tens of thousands of clones, of which roughly 63% are seen a single time; 15% to 20% belongs to the top ten. As to time point: pre-treatment sample, taken before nivolumab and TIL therapy. The tumor samples were excised metastases, mostly pleural nodules or supraclavicular lymph nodes. Trimming stripped 1 base from V and 9 bases from J, with 14 bases between. Germline CDR1 is SGHDT and CDR2 is YYEEEE. This CDR3 is 14 amino acids long. This clone has a single count. The antigen is not known.

The material was tumor tissue, obtained at baseline. The clonotype was recovered from a woman aged 30 to 85 with non-small cell lung cancer. The rearrangement uses TRBV5-6 and TRBJ1-5, with D unclear. CDR3 nucleotides: TGTGCCAGCAGCTTGCTTCGAGGGCAAGGGCCCCAGCATTTT. It specifies CASSLLRGQGPQHF.